This entry features one T cell receptor beta chain sequence. Its matching antigen is unknown. This record belongs to a study of T cell responses to AZD1222 COVID-19 vaccine. Findings and caveats of the study: Targets within unmutated variant regions were reportedly found for nearly half of spike-specific TCRs. The number of AZD1222 recipients seropositive at baseline was only 5 to 7. Spike-specific TCR breadth and depth rose after two AZD1222 doses.

J lost 0 bases, V lost 5 bases, and 3 bases had no gene match. Germline V gives CDR1 SGHVS, CDR2 FNYEAQ. CDR3 size: 15 residues. TCRdb's table, derived via immunoSEQ multiplex PCR, lists solely in-frame clones and lacks some. The sample lists approximately 100,000 clones, around 90% seen once, with about 3.9% in the top ten. The sequencing used peripheral blood, collected on day 0 of AZD1222 vaccination. The receptor was isolated from an adult in good health. The rearrangement uses TRBV7-6 and TRBJ2-7; 11 nucleotides line up with TRBD2. The CDR3 sequence: CASSPTSGDSYEQYF. The CDR3 nucleotides are TGTGCCAGCAGCCCGACTAGCGGGGACTCCTACGAGCAGTACTTC.